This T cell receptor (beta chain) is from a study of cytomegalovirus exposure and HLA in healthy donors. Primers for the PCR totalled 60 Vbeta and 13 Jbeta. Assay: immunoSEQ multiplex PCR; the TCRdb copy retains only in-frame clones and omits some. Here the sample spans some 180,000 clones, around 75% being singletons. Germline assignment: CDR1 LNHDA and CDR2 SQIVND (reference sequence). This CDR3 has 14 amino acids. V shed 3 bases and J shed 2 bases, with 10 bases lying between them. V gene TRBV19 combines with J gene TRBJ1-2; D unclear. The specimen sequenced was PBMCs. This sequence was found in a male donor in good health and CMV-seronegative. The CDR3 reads CASSISRENYGYTF. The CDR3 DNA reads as TGTGCCAGTAGTATTTCGCGAGAAAACTATGGCTACACCTTC. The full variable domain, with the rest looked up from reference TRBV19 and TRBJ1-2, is DGGITQSPKYLFRKEGQNVTLSCEQNLNHDAMYWYRQDPGQGLRLIYYSQIVNDFQKGDIAEGYSVSREKKESFPLTVTSAQKNPTAFYLCASSISRENYGYTFGSGTRLTVV.